A selection of T cell receptor beta chains follows, all from one sample in a study of neoadjuvant anti-PD-1 for oral cavity cancer. TCRdb's table, derived via immunoSEQ multiplex PCR, lists solely in-frame clones and lacks some. The table lists about 7,800 clones, nearly 70% of them singletons. The input for sequencing was PBMCs, taken after nivolumab (anti-PD-1) treatment. The receptor source for this set is a person aged 35 to 85 with oral cavity squamous cell carcinoma. Each CDR3 is given with its conserved first and last residue.

V	CDR3
TRBV6-6	CASSPSTALGETQYF
TRBV28	CASSLPRTGRNTGELFF
TRBV10-3	CAISGLPGGNYGYTF
TRBV6-4	CASRRTSGGNTGELFF
TRBV6-8	CASSRQWPATSNQPQHF
TRBV19	CASRGFGDTEAFF
TRBV7-2	CASSPGGVSGNQPQHF
TRBV7-9	CASSFPGQGARGTEAFF
TRBV9	CASSASGGNTGELFF
TRBV7-8	CASSVNRGANSPLHF
TRBV5-4	CASSLDAILEQYF
TRBV7-3	CASSPGGTITDTQYF
TRBV4-3	CASSQDMGAQQPQHF
TRBV7-9	CASSLTEGVGSPLHF
TRBV13	CASSLGLGNTEAFF
TRBV30	CAWRARDGSRQPQHF
TRBV7-3	CASSLGGQGESYGYTF
TRBV5-1	CASTDSTSSYNEQFF
TRBV5-4	CASSLDRSGYTF
TRBV4-1	CASSQASMGLGAQLLYGYTF
TRBV4-3	CASSQDNLAGGRINEQFF
TRBV9	CASSVAWGVGRLTGELFF
TRBV4-3	CASSRGIELGNIQYF
TRBV15	CATSREGGLEQYF
TRBV7-9	CASSISRKLFF
TRBV11-3	CASSLESGPTDTQYF
TRBV2	CASSRQGALYEQYF
TRBV2	CASSVQGTKNTGELFF
TRBV7-6	CASSPGGSPNTEAFF
TRBV5-1	CASSSMQGGSYGYTF
TRBV19	CASSIPGQGTYEQYF